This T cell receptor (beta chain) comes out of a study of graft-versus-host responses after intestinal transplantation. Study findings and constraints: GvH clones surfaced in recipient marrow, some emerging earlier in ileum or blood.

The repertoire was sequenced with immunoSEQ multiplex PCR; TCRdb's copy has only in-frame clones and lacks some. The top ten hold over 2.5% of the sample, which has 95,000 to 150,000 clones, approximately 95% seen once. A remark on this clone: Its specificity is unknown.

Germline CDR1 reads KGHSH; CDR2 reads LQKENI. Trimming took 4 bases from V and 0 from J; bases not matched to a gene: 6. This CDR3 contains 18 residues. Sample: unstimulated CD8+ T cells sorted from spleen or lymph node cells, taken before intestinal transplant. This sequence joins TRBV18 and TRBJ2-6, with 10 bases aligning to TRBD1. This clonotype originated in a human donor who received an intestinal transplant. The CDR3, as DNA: TGTGCCAGCTCACGACGGGGACAGGGGCCCTCTGGGGCCAACGTCCTGACTTTC. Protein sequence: CASSRRGQGPSGANVLTF.